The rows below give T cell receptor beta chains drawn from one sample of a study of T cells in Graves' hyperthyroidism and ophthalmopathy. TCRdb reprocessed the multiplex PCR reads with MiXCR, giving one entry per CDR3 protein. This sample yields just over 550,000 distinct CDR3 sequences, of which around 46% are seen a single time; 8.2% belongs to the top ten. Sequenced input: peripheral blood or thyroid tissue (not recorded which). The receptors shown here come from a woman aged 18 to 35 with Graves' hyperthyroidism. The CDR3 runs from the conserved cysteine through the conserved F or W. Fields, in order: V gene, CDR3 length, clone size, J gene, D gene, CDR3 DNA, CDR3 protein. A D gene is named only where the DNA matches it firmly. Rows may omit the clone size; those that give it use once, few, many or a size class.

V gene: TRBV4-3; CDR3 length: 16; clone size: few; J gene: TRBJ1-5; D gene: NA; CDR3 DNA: TGCGCCAGCAGCCAAGGCAACAGATTGGGCAATCAGCCCCAGCATTTT; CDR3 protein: CASSQGNRLGNQPQHF
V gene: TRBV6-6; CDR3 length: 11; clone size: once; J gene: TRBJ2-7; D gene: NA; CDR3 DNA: TGTGCCAGCCTACACGGGGGCGAGCAGTACTTC; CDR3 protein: CASLHGGEQYF
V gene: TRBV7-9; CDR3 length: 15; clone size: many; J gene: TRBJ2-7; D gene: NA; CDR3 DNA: TGTGCCAGCAGCCAAGGGACTCAGGGGACCTTGGAGCAGTACTTC; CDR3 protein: CASSQGTQGTLEQYF
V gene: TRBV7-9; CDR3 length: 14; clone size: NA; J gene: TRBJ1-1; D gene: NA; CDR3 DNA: TGTGCCAGCAGCCAAAGTTCCCCCAACACTGAAGCTTTCTTT; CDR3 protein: CASSQSSPNTEAFF
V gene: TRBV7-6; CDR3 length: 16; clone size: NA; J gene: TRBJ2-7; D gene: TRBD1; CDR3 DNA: TGTGCCAGCAGCCCGCCCGGGACAGGGGGATCCTACGAGCAGTACTTC; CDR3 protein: CASSPPGTGGSYEQYF
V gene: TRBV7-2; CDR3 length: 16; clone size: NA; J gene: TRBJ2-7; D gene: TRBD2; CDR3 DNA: TGTGCCAGCAGCTTAAGAGCCCCCAGCGGGAGATACGAGCAGTACTTC; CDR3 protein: CASSLRAPSGRYEQYF
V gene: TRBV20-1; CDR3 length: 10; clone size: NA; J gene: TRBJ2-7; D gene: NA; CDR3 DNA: TGCAGTGCTAGACGTGAGGAGCAGTACTTC; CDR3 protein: CSARREEQYF
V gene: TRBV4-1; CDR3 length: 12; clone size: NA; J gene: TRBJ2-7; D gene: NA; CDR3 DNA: TGCGCCAGCAGCCCGGAAGACAACGAGCAGTACTTC; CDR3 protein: CASSPEDNEQYF
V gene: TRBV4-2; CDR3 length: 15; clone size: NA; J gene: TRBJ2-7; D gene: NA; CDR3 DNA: TGTGCCAGCAGCCAACTGGACACGAGCTCCTACGAGCAGTACTTC; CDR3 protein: CASSQLDTSSYEQYF
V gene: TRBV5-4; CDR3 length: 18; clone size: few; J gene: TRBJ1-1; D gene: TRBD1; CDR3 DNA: TGTGCCAGCAGCTTGCGGCTTGGGACAGGAACACTGAACACTGAAGCTTTCTTT; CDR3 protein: CASSLRLGTGTLNTEAFF
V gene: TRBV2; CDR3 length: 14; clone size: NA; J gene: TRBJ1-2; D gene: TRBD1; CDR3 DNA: TGTGCCAGCAGCCGGGACAGGTCCGCATATGGCTACACCTTC; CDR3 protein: CASSRDRSAYGYTF
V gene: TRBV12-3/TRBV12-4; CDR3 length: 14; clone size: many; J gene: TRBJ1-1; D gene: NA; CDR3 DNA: TGTGCCAGCAGTTCGGGACGGCAGAACACTGAAGCTTTCTTT; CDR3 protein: CASSSGRQNTEAFF
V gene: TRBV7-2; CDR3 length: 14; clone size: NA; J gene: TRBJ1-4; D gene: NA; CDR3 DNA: TGTGCCAGCAGTTTTTGGGGGGGCGGTGAAAAACTGTTTTTT; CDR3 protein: CASSFWGGGEKLFF
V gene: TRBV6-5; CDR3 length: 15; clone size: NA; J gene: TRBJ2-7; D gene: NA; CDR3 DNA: TGTGCCAGCAGTTTGGGCGAGCGGAGGGGTCACGAGCAGTACTTC; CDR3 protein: CASSLGERRGHEQYF
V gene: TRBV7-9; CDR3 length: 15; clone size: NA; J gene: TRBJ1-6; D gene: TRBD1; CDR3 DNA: TGTGCCAGCAGCCAGCGGGACAGGAATAATTCACCCCTCCACTTT; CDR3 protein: CASSQRDRNNSPLHF
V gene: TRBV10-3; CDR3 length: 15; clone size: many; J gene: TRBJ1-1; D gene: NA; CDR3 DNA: TGTGCCATCAGTGATCGCGGGGACCTGAACACTGAAGCTTTCTTT; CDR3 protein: CAISDRGDLNTEAFF
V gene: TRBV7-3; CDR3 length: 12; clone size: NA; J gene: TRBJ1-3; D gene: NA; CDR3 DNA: TGTGCCAGCAGCAGGGGGGACGACACCATATATTTT; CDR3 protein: CASSRGDDTIYF
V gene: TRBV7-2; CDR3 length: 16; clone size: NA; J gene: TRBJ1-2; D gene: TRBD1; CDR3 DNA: TGTGCCAGCAGCTTAGCAACTGCAGGGGGCAATGGCGGCTACACCTTC; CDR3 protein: CASSLATAGGNGGYTF
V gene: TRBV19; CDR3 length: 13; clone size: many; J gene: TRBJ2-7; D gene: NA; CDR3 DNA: TGTGCCAGTAGTATCGCAGGGGACCACGAGCAGTACTTC; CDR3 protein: CASSIAGDHEQYF
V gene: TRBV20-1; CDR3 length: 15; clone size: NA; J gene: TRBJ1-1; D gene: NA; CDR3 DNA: TGCAGTGCTAGAGAACTGGACGTAAGGAACACTGAAGCTTTCTTT; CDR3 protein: CSARELDVRNTEAFF
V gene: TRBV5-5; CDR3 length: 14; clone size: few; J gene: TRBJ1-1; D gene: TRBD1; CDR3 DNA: TGTGCCAGCAGCGCGGGACAGGGTACCGTTGAAGCTTTCTTT; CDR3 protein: CASSAGQGTVEAFF
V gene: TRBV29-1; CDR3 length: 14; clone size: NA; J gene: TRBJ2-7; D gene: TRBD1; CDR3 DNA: TGCAGCGTTGAAGATCCACAGGGGAACGGCGAGCAGTACTTC; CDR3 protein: CSVEDPQGNGEQYF
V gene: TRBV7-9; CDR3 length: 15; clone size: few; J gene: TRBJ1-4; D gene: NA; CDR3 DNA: TGTGCCAGCAGCTTCGAGGGGAAACTGGATGAAAAACTGTTTTTT; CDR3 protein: CASSFEGKLDEKLFF
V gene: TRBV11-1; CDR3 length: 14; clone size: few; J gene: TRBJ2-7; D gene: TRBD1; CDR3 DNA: TGTGCCAGCAAGACGAAACAGGGGGCCTACGAGCAGTACTTC; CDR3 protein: CASKTKQGAYEQYF
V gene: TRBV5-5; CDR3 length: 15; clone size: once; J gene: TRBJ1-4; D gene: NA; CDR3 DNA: TGTGCCAGCAGCTCCCTATGGGGGAGTAATGAAAAACTGTTTTTT; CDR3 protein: CASSSLWGSNEKLFF
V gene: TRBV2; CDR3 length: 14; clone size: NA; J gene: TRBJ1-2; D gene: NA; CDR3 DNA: TGTGCCAGCAGTTATGGGAAAGGGGGGCGAGGCTACACCTTC; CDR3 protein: CASSYGKGGRGYTF
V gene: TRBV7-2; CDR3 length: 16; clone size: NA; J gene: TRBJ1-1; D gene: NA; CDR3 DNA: TGTGCCAGCAGCCCGCCGTCCCGGACCGGTTGGACTGAAGCTTTCTTT; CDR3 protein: CASSPPSRTGWTEAFF
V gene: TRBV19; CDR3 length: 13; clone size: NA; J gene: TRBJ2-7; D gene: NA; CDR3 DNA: TGTGCCAGTAGTATTTCGGGGTCCTACGAGCAGTACTTC; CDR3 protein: CASSISGSYEQYF
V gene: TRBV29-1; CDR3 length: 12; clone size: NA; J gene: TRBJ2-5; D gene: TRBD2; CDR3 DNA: TGCAGCGTTCGGGGGGTCCAGGAGACCCAGTACTTC; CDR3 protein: CSVRGVQETQYF
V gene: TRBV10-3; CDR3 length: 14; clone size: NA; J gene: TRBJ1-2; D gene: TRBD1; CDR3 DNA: TGTGCCAGCAGTTACGGACAGGGGCTCCTCGGCTACACCTTC; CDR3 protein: CASSYGQGLLGYTF
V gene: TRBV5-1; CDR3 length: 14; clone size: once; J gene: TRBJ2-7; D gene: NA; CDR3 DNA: TGCGCCAGCAGCACAACTAGGGCCTCCTACGAGCAGTACTTC; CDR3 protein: CASSTTRASYEQYF
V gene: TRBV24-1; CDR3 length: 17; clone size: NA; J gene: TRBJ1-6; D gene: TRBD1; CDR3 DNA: TGTGCCACCAATGATGGGAGCGGGACAGTCGTCCGATCACCCCTCCACTTT; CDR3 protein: CATNDGSGTVVRSPLHF
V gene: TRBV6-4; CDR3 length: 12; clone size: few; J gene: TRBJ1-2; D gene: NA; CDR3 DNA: TGTGCCAGCAGTGACCCCGGCCTGGCTGGCACCTTC; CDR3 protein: CASSDPGLAGTF
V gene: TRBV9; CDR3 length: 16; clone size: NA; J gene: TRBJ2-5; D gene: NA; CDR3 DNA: TGTGCCAGCAGCGTAACTGCGGGCCAGTACCAAGAGACCCAGTACTTC; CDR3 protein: CASSVTAGQYQETQYF
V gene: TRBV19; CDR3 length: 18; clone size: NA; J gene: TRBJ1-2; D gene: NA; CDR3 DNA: TGTGCCAGTAGTACACGGGGGGACAAGTCATTTTGGGACTATGGCTACACCTTC; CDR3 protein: CASSTRGDKSFWDYGYTF
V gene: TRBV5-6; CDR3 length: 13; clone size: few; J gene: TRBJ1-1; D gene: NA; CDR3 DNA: TGTGCCAGCAGCTTAGCCGGGGGAGCTGAAGCTTTCTTT; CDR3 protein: CASSLAGGAEAFF
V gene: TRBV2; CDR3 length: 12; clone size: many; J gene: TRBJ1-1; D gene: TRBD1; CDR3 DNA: TGTGCCAGCAGGACAGGGGCGGGTGAAGCTTTCTTT; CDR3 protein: CASRTGAGEAFF
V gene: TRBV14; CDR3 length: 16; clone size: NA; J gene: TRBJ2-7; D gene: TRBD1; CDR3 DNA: TGTGCCAGCAGCCACGTTTGGGACAGGGTGACCTACGAGCAGTACTTC; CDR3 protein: CASSHVWDRVTYEQYF
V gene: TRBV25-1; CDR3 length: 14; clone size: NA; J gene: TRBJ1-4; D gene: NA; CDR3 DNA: TGTGCCAGCAAGAGTACAGGGATACGGGAAAAACTGTTTTTT; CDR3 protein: CASKSTGIREKLFF
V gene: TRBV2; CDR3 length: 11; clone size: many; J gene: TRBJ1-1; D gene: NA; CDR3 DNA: TGTGCCAGCAGTGTGGGGACTGAAGCTTTCTTT; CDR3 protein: CASSVGTEAFF
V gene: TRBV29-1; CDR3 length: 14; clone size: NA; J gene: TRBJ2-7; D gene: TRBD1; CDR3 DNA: TGCAGCGCTGTTACCGGGACAGGGGGCTACGAGCAGTACTTC; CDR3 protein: CSAVTGTGGYEQYF
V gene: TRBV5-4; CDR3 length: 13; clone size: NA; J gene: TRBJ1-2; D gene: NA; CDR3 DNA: TGTGCCAGCATTAGAGGGGGATGGTATGGCTACACCTTC; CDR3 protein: CASIRGGWYGYTF
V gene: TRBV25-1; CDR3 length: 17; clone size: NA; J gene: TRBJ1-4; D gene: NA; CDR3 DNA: TGTGCCAGCAGCGCCGACACGGGGTTGGCGGGTAATGAAAAACTGTTTTTT; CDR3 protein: CASSADTGLAGNEKLFF
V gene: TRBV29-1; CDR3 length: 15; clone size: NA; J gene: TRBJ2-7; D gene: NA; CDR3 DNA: TGCAGTGCTAGAGCCAACCAGGGGGGGGGATACGAGCAGTACTTC; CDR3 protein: CSARANQGGGYEQYF
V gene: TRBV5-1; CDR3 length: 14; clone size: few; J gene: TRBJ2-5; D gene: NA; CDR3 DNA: TGCGCCAGCAGTGCTGGGGACAACCAAGAGACCCAGTACTTC; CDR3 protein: CASSAGDNQETQYF
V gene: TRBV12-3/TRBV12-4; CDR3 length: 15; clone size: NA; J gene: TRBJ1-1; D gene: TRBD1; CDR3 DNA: TGTGCCAGCAGGCAAACAGGGGTCTTGAACACTGAAGCTTTCTTT; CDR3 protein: CASRQTGVLNTEAFF
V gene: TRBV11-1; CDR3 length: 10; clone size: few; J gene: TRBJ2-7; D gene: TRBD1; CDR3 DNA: TGTGACAGGGGAGCCTGGGAGCAGTACTTC; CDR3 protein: CDRGAWEQYF
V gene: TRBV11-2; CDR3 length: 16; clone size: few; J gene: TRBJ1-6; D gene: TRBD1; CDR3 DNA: TGTGCCAGCAGCTTAGGTGCTGGGACAGATAATTCACCCCTCCACTTT; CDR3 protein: CASSLGAGTDNSPLHF
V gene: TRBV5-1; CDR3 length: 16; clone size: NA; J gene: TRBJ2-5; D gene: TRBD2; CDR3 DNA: TGCGCCAGCAGCTTGGCCGCGGGACTAGGGTTAGAGACCCAGTACTTC; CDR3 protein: CASSLAAGLGLETQYF
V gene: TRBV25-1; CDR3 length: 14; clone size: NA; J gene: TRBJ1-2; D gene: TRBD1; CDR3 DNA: TGTGCCAGCGTTGAACCGGGACAGGCGGATGGCTACACCTTC; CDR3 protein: CASVEPGQADGYTF
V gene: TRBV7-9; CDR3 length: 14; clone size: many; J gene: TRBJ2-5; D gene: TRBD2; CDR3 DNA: TGTGCCAGCACCGGCACGGGGGGGGACGGGACCCAGTACTTC; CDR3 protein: CASTGTGGDGTQYF
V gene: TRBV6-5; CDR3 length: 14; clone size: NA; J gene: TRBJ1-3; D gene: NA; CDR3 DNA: TGTGCCAGCAGTACGGGGGCGCCCGGAAACACCATATATTTT; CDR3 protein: CASSTGAPGNTIYF
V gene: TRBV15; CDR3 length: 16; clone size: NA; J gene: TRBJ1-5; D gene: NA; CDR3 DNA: TGTGCCACCAGCAGCTTACTGGGGATTAGCAATCAGCCCCAGCATTTT; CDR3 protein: CATSSLLGISNQPQHF
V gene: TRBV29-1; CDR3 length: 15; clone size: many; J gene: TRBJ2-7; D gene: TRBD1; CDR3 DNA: TGCAGCGTTGATGGGACAGGGGATGAATCCTACGAGCAGTACTTC; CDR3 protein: CSVDGTGDESYEQYF
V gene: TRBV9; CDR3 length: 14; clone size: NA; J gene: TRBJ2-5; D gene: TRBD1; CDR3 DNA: TGTGCCAGCAGCGTAGTCAGGACAGGGGAGACCCAGTACTTC; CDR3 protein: CASSVVRTGETQYF
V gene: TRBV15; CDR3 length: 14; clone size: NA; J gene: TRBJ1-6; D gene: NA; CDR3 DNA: TGTGCCACCAGCAGTTACTCGAAGACCAATCCCCTCCACTTT; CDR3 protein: CATSSYSKTNPLHF
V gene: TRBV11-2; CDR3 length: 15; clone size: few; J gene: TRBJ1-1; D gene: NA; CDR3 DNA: TGTGCCAGCAGCTTTTCTCGGCTTGCGAACACTGAAGCTTTCTTT; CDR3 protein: CASSFSRLANTEAFF
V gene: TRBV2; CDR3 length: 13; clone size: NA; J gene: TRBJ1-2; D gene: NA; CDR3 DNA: TGTGCCAGCAAACACAGGGAGGACTATGGCTACACCTTC; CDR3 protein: CASKHREDYGYTF
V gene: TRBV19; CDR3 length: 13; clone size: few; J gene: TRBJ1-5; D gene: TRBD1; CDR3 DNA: TGTGCCAGTTGGACAGGGAGCAATCAGCCCCAGCATTTT; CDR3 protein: CASWTGSNQPQHF